These 13 T cell receptor beta chains came from one sample sequenced in a study of OX40 agonist ivuxolimab in advanced cancers. Some clones are missing from TCRdb's copy, which holds only in-frame ones; the method was immunoSEQ multiplex PCR. The sample yields nearly 80,000 clones, under 85% seen once. This specimen consisted of CD4+ or CD8+ T cells sorted from blood, obtained in a trial of the OX40 agonist ivuxolimab. These receptors were taken from an adult with an advanced solid tumor such as melanoma, head and neck, liver or kidney cancer.

The chain is built from TRBV9 and TRBJ2-1; D may be TRBD1 (5 bases). The CDR3 loop spans 15 amino acids. Per the germline V gene, CDR1 is SGDLS and CDR2 is YYNGEE. V lost 4 bases to trimming and J lost 4 bases, with 15 bases between them. The CDR3 region is CASSPPPGLYNEQFF. CDR3 DNA sequence: TGTGCCAGCAGCCCCCCCCCAGGGTTATACAATGAGCAGTTCTTC.

This clone was counted a few times. The same CDR3 is also encoded by other DNA sequences in this sample. This chain connects TRBV20-1 to TRBJ1-2; TRBD1 aligns across 9 bases. The CDR3 consists of 11 residues. V lost 5 bases to trimming and J lost 8 bases; unmatched junction nucleotides: 3. The germline V gene encodes CDR1 DFQATT and CDR2 SNEGSKA (reference sequence). Written as DNA, the CDR3 is TGCAGTGCTCGGACAGGGGAGGGCTACACCTTC. Encoded protein: CSARTGEGYTF.

The chain carries TRBV5-1 and TRBJ2-7, with D perhaps matching TRBD2 (5 bases). Trimming shortened V by 5 bases and J by 5 bases, and 17 bases separated the two germline ends. Germline CDR1 SGHRS, CDR2 YFSETQ. The CDR3 is made up of 14 amino acids. Here the CDR3 reads CASRPSYLSHEQYF. In DNA, the CDR3 is TGCGCCAGCAGACCTAGCTACCTTTCCCACGAGCAGTACTTC.

The rearrangement uses TRBV7-9 and TRBJ1-6; D is ambiguous. Germline V gives CDR1 SEHNR, CDR2 FQNEAQ (reference sequence). The CDR3 is 13 amino acids. Trimming left V 8 bases short and J 14 bases short, with 19 bases between. This CDR3 reads CASHKAGAISLHF. The CDR3 region has the DNA TGTGCCAGCCATAAGGCGGGCGCCATCTCCCTCCACTTT.

This clone was detected a few times. The chain recombines TRBV11-2 with TRBJ2-7, with 14 bases identical to TRBD2. This CDR3 contains 17 residues. The junction had 10 bases not matched to a gene; V was cut back by 1 base and J by 8 bases. The V gene's germline CDR1 is SGHAT and CDR2 FQNNGV. The CDR3 protein is CASSLGLAGGSYVKQYF. The CDR3 region has the DNA TGTGCCAGCAGCTTAGGACTAGCGGGAGGGTCCTACGTTAAGCAGTACTTC.

This chain uses TRBV5-1 with TRBJ2-1; D not resolved. CDR1 SGHRS and CDR2 YFSETQ come from the germline V gene. V shed 1 base and J shed 10 bases, with 6 bases lying between them. The length of the CDR3 is 11 residues. Here the CDR3 reads CASSLMEEQFF. The DNA for the CDR3 is TGCGCCAGCAGCTTGATGGAGGAGCAGTTCTTC.

The sample holds one count of this clone. The chain couples TRBV5-1 to TRBJ2-5; 7 bases line up with TRBD2. The CDR3 loop spans 19 amino acids. Trimming at V came to 5 bases and at J to 0 bases, leaving 19 bases not matched to a gene. Germline V gives CDR1 SGHRS, CDR2 YFSETQ. The CDR3 spells CASRQNPSGLDSYQETQYF. The DNA of the CDR3 is TGCGCCAGCAGACAGAATCCTAGCGGATTGGACTCGTACCAAGAGACCCAGTACTTC.

The chain has TRBV6-6 and TRBJ2-5, with a possible D match to TRBD1 (6 bases). This CDR3 is 13 amino acids long. Germline V gives CDR1 MNHNY, CDR2 SVGAGI (reference sequence). Between the trimmed V and J ends, which lost 10 bases and 4 bases, there was a span of 16 bases. CDR3 loop: CATNTGIGETQYF. The CDR3 DNA sequence: TGTGCCACCAATACAGGGATAGGAGAGACCCAGTACTTC.

This sequence joins TRBV11-3 and TRBJ2-3; D gene uncertain. Germline values: CDR1 SGHNT, CDR2 YENEEA. This CDR3 contains 15 residues. V lost 7 bases and J lost 1, with 15 bases in between. The chain's CDR3 is CASKEDPIRTDTQYF. The CDR3 DNA is TGTGCCAGCAAGGAAGACCCCATTCGCACAGATACGCAGTATTTT.

The V and J genes are TRBV5-5 and TRBJ1-3; TRBD1 aligns across 12 bases. The CDR3 is 19 residues long. Trimming cost V 4 bases and J 1 base; bases outside gene matches: 12. Looked up from germline, CDR1 is SGHKS and CDR2 is YYEKEE (reference sequence). The CDR3 loop is CASSPGTGGGRWSGNTIYF. The CDR3 bases are TGTGCCAGCAGCCCGGGGACAGGGGGCGGAAGATGGTCTGGAAACACCATATATTTT.

The chain recombines TRBV15 with TRBJ2-7; 12 nucleotides agree with TRBD2. With 4 bases clipped from V and 0 bases from J, the junction kept 4 bases outside the gene matches. CDR3 size: 16 residues. From germline, CDR1 is LNHNV and CDR2 YYDKDF (reference sequence). Here the CDR3 reads CATSIRTSGNSYEQYF. The CDR3 nucleotides read TGTGCCACCAGCATCCGGACTAGCGGGAACTCCTACGAGCAGTACTTC. The full variable domain, completed using reference TRBV15 and TRBJ2-7, is DAMVIQNPRYQVTQFGKPVTLSCSQTLNHNVMYWYQQKSSQAPKLLFHYYDKDFNNEADTPDNFQSRRPNTSFCFLDIRSPGLGDTAMYLCATSIRTSGNSYEQYFGPGTRLTVT.

This chain's CDR3 is CASSLDGTEDYEQYF. The CDR3 nucleotides are TGTGCCAGCAGCTTAGATGGGACAGAGGACTACGAGCAGTACTTC. The V gene is TRBV7-2, the J gene TRBJ2-5, with 7 bases that match TRBD1. The DNA end favors TRBJ2-7, so the J call may be wrong. This CDR3 comprises 15 residues. CDR1 SGHTA and CDR2 FQGNSA come from the germline V gene.

This rearrangement joins TRBV5-1 to TRBJ1-2; 10 nucleotides align to TRBD1. Losses at the gene ends were 5 bases for V and 4 bases for J; bases not matched to a gene: 11. Per the germline V gene, CDR1 is SGHRS and CDR2 is YFSETQ. This CDR3 is 16 amino acids long. In nucleotides, the CDR3 is TGCGCCAGCAGACGAACGACAGGGGGCGAACCCTATGGCTACACCTTC. It translates to CASRRTTGGEPYGYTF.